This TCR beta chain is from a study of T cells in Graves' hyperthyroidism and ophthalmopathy. General observations from the study: Onset of ophthalmopathy came a median 6.5 months after the model predicted it.

This clonotype was found many times. Its target is not known. Amplified TCR beta CDR3 regions derived from RNA transcripts. A first-round RT-PCR of the TCR CDR3 used the HTBI primer set. One entry per CDR3 protein, called by TCRdb with MiXCR from the multiplex PCR reads. The sample consists of roughly 570,000 distinct CDR3 sequences, approximately 44% of them appearing once. Germline V CDR1 and CDR2: KGHDR, SFDVKD. The CDR3 has 17 residues. Trimming shortened V by 2 bases and J by 1 base, and 16 bases separated the two germline ends. Hyperthyroidism in the patients, aged 18 to 65, was newly diagnosed and under 2 months in duration. Any patient presenting with uncontrolled infection, other autoimmune disease, pregnancy or lactation was left out.

This chain joins TRBV24-1 and TRBJ1-1; D remains unclear. The sequence was collected from a woman aged 18-29 years with Graves' hyperthyroidism. The sample was peripheral blood or thyroid tissue (not recorded which). CDR3 sequence (DNA): TGTGCCACCAGTGATTCGCAGAAGGGAGTGGGGAACACTGAAGCTTTCTTT. This translates into CATSDSQKGVGNTEAFF.